The T cell receptor (beta chain) under discussion was sequenced for a study of OX40 agonist ivuxolimab in advanced cancers. With respect to the entire study: Ivuxolimab was a fully human IgG2 agonistic monoclonal antibody targeting the costimulatory receptor OX40 (CD134). The purpose of peripheral TCRbeta sequencing was to test whether ivuxolimab changed TCR sequence diversity and led to clonal T-cell expansion. Prior anti-PD-1, anti-PD-L1 or anti-CTLA-4 therapy was permitted, and about 40% of dose-escalation patients had received checkpoint inhibitors. Among the roughly 50 dose-escalation patients, approximately 20 had hepatocellular carcinoma, approximately 15 melanoma, 9 renal cell carcinoma and 9 head and neck cancer. Intravenous ivuxolimab was administered to patients every 2 weeks at six dose levels: 0.01, 0.1, 0.3, 1.5, 3 and 10 mg/kg. Partial responses were achieved by three dose-escalation patients, of whom one had hepatocellular carcinoma and two had cutaneous melanoma. The paper describes the monotherapy dose-escalation part (N ≈ 52 patients) of the phase I trial of ivuxolimab. In the dose-escalation cohort, 65% to 90% of patients were male, and the mean age was approximately 60 years, with a range of roughly 20 to 79.

The trial excluded patients who had a history of autoimmune disease or were on systemic immunosuppression. Peripheral blood for TCR sequencing was collected from all dose cohorts at baseline, on cycle 4 day 1, and on cycle 7 day 1. The samples were taken from a phase I, first-in-human, multicenter, open-label dose-escalation trial of ivuxolimab. The trial enrolled adults with locally advanced or metastatic head and neck squamous cell, hepatocellular, melanoma or renal cell carcinoma. Before TCR sequencing, CD4+ T cells and CD8+ T cells from peripheral blood were sorted into separate populations. To sequence the TCRbeta CDR3 region, genomic DNA was isolated from the sorted cells. TCRbeta CDR3 regions were sequenced using the immunoSEQ Assay. TCRdb obtained this table from immuneACCESS and retained in-frame rearrangements with V and J assigned. These tables miss some clones; where compared with another copy, unresolved V genes account for less than half of the shortfall, and the remainder is unexplained. Within this sample are 150,000 to 170,000 clones, with roughly 92% of them counted one time only. The ten largest make up 0.3% to 0.35% of the sample.

According to the germline V gene, CDR1 reads SGHTA and CDR2 reads FQGTGA. From the cysteine up to the phenylalanine, the CDR3 has a length of 13 residues. Just the 39-base CDR3 DNA is kept, in frame starting at base 1. Relative to germline, V is 8 bases shorter and J is 8 bases shorter, with 15 bases between their ends. Worth noting for this clone: The antigen it recognizes is unknown. The sample holds no much larger clone one base away, and base qualities are not on file.

The paper's findings and limits, for the study overall: At doses of 0.1 to 3.0 mg/kg, clonal expansion of both CD4+ and CD8+ T cells in blood was seen between baseline and week 6. On average, CD8+ T cells showed more expanded clones than CD4+ T cells after ivuxolimab. Antigen specificity was not determined for the clonally expanded peripheral T cells. Low levels of normalized T-cell clonal expansion were also seen in some patients who did not respond. In the 0.1-3.0 mg/kg groups, partial responders had among the lowest normalized peripheral clonal expansion, particularly in CD8+ T cells.

The rearranged chain carries TRBV7-3 and TRBJ2-2; the D gene is perhaps TRBD2, from 6 matching bases. The receptor's source is an adult with an advanced solid tumor such as melanoma, head and neck, liver or kidney cancer. Sequencing was performed on CD4+ or CD8+ T cells sorted from blood, taken in a trial of the OX40 agonist ivuxolimab. The CDR3: CASRPAREGELFF. The DNA reads as follows: TGTGCCAGCCGCCCCGCCCGGGAGGGGGAGCTGTTTTTT.